This T cell receptor beta chain was retrieved from a study of cytomegalovirus exposure and HLA in healthy donors. In the study overall: In an earlier analysis, almost 120 million unique TCR beta sequences were found from approximately 190 million T cells.

The CDR3 has 15 residues. Germline lookup yields CDR1 MNHNY and CDR2 SVGAGI (reference sequence). V was pared by 6 bases and J by 7 bases, with 8 bases of the junction left unmatched. On this clone itself: What it binds is not known.

Vbeta (60) and Jbeta (13) primers were used in the PCR. Here immunoSEQ multiplex PCR was the method, and the copy in TCRdb shows in-frame clones only, minus some. The data contain 150,000 or so clones, roughly 70% of them seen just once; the ten biggest clones take up 10%. Overall study findings and caveats: Data from an earlier analysis indicated that most TCR beta V segments were productive either about 90% or about 30% of the time. Confirmation in vitro established that a few CMV-associated chains were specific for CMV antigens.

This chain links TRBV6-6 with TRBJ1-5; 11 positions match TRBD1. This sequence originates from a man aged 30 to 39 in good health and CMV-seropositive. The sequenced sample consisted of PBMCs. Here the CDR3 reads CASSPGQGVRQPQHF. DNA for the CDR3: TGTGCCAGCAGCCCGGGACAGGGGGTCCGGCAGCCCCAGCATTTT.